This T cell receptor (beta chain) was sequenced during a study of blood T cells in healthy people across ages. Study details: Template switching recovered approximately one barcoded beta molecule for every two T cells.

General study findings and limits: Diversity figures based on one million T cells were deemed too low.

The CDR3 runs 18 residues. Losses at the gene ends were 5 bases for V and 4 bases for J; bases not matched to a gene: 9. Germline CDR1 reads SGHTA; CDR2 reads FQGTGA. Isolation per sample recovered at least 6 million PBMCs. A J-beta primer mix and a sample-barcoded 5' primer were used in a second PCR of about 7 to 12 cycles. One entry per CDR3 protein results from TCRdb running MiXCR on the 5' RACE reads. This table holds around 800,000 distinct CDR3 sequences, around 42% found once. In the case of this clonotype: No antigen is known for it.

The chain carries TRBV7-3 and TRBJ2-1, with 15 bases that match TRBD2. Sequencing was performed on blood. The source of this sequence is a man between 60 and 75 years old in good health. CDR3 residues: CASSPGLAGGHRYNEQFF. The CDR3 DNA reads as TGTGCCAGCAGCCCTGGACTAGCGGGGGGGCATCGTTACAATGAGCAGTTCTTC.